The present TCR beta chain was sequenced within a study of identical twins. The study's findings and limits: For zero-insertion analyses, partial confounding could come from invariant MAIT and iNKT cells. There were fewer insertions in abundant cord blood beta clonotypes, but memory repertoires showed no such pattern.

V dropped 1 base and J dropped 6 bases, with 19 bases sitting between them. This CDR3 comprises 15 residues. Germline V gives CDR1 DFQATT, CDR2 SNEGSKA (reference sequence). This clonotype was found many times. Antigen unknown. TCRdb independently ran MiXCR on the 5' RACE reads; one entry per CDR3 protein. The sample shows approximately 600,000 distinct CDR3 sequences, just over 7% of them seen only once. The data also belong to a second study, concerning yellow fever vaccine responses in identical twins.

The clonotype comes from a woman between 18 and 29 years old in good health. Input material: PBMCs. The gene calls are TRBV20-1 and TRBJ2-7, with D possibly TRBD2 on 5 matching bases. The chain's CDR3 is CSARADLGSLGEQYF. In nucleotides, the CDR3 is TGCAGTGCTAGAGCTGACTTAGGGAGCTTAGGCGAGCAGTACTTC.